This TCR beta chain stems from a study of T cells in Graves' hyperthyroidism and ophthalmopathy. Study as a whole: Specimen type is peripheral blood, collected at initial diagnosis prior to any treatment. Whole-study findings and limits: Ophthalmopathy prediction by the model preceded onset by a median roughly 6 months. Most thyroid clonotypes expanded above 0.001 appeared in blood too.

Amplified TCR beta CDR3 regions derived from RNA transcripts. The HTBI primer set was used in a first-round RT-PCR of the TCR CDR3. Each CDR3 protein is one row after TCRdb ran MiXCR on the multiplex PCR reads. The data show fewer than 350,000 distinct CDR3 sequences, more than 10% seen once. The source of the PBMCs was approximately 10 ml of fresh peripheral blood. A word on this clonotype: No antigen is known for it. A clone one base away is much larger, so this may be a read error.

This CDR3 is 13 amino acids long. CDR1 is MNHEY and CDR2 is SMNVEV in the germline V gene (reference sequence). Input material: blood. The chain combines TRBV27 with TRBJ2-7, with D maybe TRBD1 (6 bases). The TCR was taken from a woman aged 25 to 39 with Graves' hyperthyroidism that later progressed to Graves' ophthalmopathy. The CDR3 DNA reads as TGTGCCACCCCCCCCGGGACACTATACGAGCAGTGCTTC. Translation: CATPPGTLYEQCF.